Below, one T cell receptor (beta chain) is given with its context. Preparing the TCRbeta library involved the use of unique molecular identifiers. TCRdb re-analysed the PCR reads in MiXCR, keeping a single row per CDR3 protein. The top ten clones hold about 14% of a sample with more than 400,000 distinct CDR3 sequences, around 10% of them seen once. This sample is drawn from a study of T-cell reconstitution after alpha-beta-depleted transplantation in children. Germline values: CDR1 SGHDT, CDR2 YYEEEE. The CDR3 has 16 amino acids. V was cut by 1 base and J by 3 bases, with 14 bases left in between. The chain joins TRBV5-6 to TRBJ1-5; D is undetermined. This specimen consisted of PBMCs, mostly from graft donor cells, obtained 180 days after TCRalphabeta/CD19-depleted stem cell transplant. The TCR was taken from a female patient aged 2-10 years who had a stem cell transplant for aplastic anemia, so the T cells may come from the graft donor. In nucleotides, the CDR3 is TGTGCCAGCAGCTTGTTCACGAGACCGGACAATCAGCCCCAGCATTTT. The encoded protein is CASSLFTRPDNQPQHF.